This T cell receptor (beta chain) was obtained from a study of blood T cell repertoires in COVID-19. The CDR3 covers 11 residues. Germline values: CDR1 PRHDT, CDR2 FYEKMQ (reference sequence). V was pared by 6 bases and J by 7 bases, with 2 bases of the junction left unmatched. Using immunoSEQ multiplex PCR, the repertoire was profiled, and TCRdb retains in-frame clones only, with some absent. The table shows more than 250,000 clones, with around 85% occurring only once. The source material was PBMCs or T cells enriched from blood (not recorded which). The chain carries TRBV13 and TRBJ1-1; 7 positions match TRBD1. The sequence came from a young man who had recovered from COVID-19. The CDR3 coding sequence is TGTGCCAGCAGTCAGGGGGTTGAAGCTTTCTTT. The encoded protein is CASSQGVEAFF.